This T cell receptor beta chain was identified during a study of T cell repertoires in cytomegalovirus infection. Across the study: CMV epitopes, recently identified HLA-C-restricted and well-studied HLA-B-restricted, were used. Signatures in public TCR beta sequences pointed to both CMV infection and matching HLA type.

This clonotype was seen just once. Its antigen is not known. Findings and caveats of the study: Within the response measured ex vivo, HLA-C-restricted CMV-specific TCR beta clonotypes were dominant. Individuals carrying CMV plus the relevant HLA were identified by cumulative frequency of public TCR beta families.

Germline values: CDR1 SEHNR, CDR2 FQNEAQ (reference sequence). V lost 3 bases and J lost 1, with 9 bases in between. This CDR3 spans 14 amino acids. One entry per CDR3 protein, called by TCRdb with MiXCR from the reads. The table has 900,000 to 950,000 distinct CDR3 sequences, approximately 33% seen once; the top ten hold 13%. Here the sequenced sample was cultured CD8+ T cells from PBMCs, taken from culture after CMV antigen stimulation. The source of this sequence is a human donor in good health (CMV status not recorded). Some clones in this sample may be carry-over from other donors' samples. The chain recombines TRBV7-9 with TRBJ2-5; a weak D match, TRBD1 (5 bases). The CDR3 sequence is CASSFPQVQETQYF. The CDR3 region has the DNA TGTGCCAGCAGCTTTCCACAGGTCCAAGAGACCCAGTACTTC.